Below, one T cell receptor (beta chain) is given with its context. The antigen is undetermined. Within the sample, other DNA sequences also encode this same CDR3. Sequencing was performed with immunoSEQ multiplex PCR; in TCRdb, only in-frame clones are kept and a portion is missing. Of 1.5 million to 2.5 million clones in the sample, 85% to 95% were seen once. CD45RO-negative, CCR7-selected cells formed the naive CD8 fraction, which excluded terminally differentiated effector memory CD45RA+ cells. This specimen belongs to a study of shared clonotypes between healthy human individuals. General study findings and limits: When naive CD4 clonotypes were compared across a handful of donors, approximately 5% were shared.

This CDR3 is 13 amino acids long. Germline CDR1 reads SGHAT; CDR2 reads FQNNGV. V shed 5 bases and J 3 bases; nucleotides not matched to a gene: 2. The specimen sequenced was naive CD8+ T cells sorted from blood. The chain joins TRBV11-2 to TRBJ2-7, with 9 bases aligning to TRBD1. The clonotype comes from a man aged 18 to 30 in good health. CDR3 amino acids: CASSQGQGYEQYF. CDR3 nucleotides: TGTGCCAGCAGCCAGGGACAGGGCTACGAGCAGTACTTC.